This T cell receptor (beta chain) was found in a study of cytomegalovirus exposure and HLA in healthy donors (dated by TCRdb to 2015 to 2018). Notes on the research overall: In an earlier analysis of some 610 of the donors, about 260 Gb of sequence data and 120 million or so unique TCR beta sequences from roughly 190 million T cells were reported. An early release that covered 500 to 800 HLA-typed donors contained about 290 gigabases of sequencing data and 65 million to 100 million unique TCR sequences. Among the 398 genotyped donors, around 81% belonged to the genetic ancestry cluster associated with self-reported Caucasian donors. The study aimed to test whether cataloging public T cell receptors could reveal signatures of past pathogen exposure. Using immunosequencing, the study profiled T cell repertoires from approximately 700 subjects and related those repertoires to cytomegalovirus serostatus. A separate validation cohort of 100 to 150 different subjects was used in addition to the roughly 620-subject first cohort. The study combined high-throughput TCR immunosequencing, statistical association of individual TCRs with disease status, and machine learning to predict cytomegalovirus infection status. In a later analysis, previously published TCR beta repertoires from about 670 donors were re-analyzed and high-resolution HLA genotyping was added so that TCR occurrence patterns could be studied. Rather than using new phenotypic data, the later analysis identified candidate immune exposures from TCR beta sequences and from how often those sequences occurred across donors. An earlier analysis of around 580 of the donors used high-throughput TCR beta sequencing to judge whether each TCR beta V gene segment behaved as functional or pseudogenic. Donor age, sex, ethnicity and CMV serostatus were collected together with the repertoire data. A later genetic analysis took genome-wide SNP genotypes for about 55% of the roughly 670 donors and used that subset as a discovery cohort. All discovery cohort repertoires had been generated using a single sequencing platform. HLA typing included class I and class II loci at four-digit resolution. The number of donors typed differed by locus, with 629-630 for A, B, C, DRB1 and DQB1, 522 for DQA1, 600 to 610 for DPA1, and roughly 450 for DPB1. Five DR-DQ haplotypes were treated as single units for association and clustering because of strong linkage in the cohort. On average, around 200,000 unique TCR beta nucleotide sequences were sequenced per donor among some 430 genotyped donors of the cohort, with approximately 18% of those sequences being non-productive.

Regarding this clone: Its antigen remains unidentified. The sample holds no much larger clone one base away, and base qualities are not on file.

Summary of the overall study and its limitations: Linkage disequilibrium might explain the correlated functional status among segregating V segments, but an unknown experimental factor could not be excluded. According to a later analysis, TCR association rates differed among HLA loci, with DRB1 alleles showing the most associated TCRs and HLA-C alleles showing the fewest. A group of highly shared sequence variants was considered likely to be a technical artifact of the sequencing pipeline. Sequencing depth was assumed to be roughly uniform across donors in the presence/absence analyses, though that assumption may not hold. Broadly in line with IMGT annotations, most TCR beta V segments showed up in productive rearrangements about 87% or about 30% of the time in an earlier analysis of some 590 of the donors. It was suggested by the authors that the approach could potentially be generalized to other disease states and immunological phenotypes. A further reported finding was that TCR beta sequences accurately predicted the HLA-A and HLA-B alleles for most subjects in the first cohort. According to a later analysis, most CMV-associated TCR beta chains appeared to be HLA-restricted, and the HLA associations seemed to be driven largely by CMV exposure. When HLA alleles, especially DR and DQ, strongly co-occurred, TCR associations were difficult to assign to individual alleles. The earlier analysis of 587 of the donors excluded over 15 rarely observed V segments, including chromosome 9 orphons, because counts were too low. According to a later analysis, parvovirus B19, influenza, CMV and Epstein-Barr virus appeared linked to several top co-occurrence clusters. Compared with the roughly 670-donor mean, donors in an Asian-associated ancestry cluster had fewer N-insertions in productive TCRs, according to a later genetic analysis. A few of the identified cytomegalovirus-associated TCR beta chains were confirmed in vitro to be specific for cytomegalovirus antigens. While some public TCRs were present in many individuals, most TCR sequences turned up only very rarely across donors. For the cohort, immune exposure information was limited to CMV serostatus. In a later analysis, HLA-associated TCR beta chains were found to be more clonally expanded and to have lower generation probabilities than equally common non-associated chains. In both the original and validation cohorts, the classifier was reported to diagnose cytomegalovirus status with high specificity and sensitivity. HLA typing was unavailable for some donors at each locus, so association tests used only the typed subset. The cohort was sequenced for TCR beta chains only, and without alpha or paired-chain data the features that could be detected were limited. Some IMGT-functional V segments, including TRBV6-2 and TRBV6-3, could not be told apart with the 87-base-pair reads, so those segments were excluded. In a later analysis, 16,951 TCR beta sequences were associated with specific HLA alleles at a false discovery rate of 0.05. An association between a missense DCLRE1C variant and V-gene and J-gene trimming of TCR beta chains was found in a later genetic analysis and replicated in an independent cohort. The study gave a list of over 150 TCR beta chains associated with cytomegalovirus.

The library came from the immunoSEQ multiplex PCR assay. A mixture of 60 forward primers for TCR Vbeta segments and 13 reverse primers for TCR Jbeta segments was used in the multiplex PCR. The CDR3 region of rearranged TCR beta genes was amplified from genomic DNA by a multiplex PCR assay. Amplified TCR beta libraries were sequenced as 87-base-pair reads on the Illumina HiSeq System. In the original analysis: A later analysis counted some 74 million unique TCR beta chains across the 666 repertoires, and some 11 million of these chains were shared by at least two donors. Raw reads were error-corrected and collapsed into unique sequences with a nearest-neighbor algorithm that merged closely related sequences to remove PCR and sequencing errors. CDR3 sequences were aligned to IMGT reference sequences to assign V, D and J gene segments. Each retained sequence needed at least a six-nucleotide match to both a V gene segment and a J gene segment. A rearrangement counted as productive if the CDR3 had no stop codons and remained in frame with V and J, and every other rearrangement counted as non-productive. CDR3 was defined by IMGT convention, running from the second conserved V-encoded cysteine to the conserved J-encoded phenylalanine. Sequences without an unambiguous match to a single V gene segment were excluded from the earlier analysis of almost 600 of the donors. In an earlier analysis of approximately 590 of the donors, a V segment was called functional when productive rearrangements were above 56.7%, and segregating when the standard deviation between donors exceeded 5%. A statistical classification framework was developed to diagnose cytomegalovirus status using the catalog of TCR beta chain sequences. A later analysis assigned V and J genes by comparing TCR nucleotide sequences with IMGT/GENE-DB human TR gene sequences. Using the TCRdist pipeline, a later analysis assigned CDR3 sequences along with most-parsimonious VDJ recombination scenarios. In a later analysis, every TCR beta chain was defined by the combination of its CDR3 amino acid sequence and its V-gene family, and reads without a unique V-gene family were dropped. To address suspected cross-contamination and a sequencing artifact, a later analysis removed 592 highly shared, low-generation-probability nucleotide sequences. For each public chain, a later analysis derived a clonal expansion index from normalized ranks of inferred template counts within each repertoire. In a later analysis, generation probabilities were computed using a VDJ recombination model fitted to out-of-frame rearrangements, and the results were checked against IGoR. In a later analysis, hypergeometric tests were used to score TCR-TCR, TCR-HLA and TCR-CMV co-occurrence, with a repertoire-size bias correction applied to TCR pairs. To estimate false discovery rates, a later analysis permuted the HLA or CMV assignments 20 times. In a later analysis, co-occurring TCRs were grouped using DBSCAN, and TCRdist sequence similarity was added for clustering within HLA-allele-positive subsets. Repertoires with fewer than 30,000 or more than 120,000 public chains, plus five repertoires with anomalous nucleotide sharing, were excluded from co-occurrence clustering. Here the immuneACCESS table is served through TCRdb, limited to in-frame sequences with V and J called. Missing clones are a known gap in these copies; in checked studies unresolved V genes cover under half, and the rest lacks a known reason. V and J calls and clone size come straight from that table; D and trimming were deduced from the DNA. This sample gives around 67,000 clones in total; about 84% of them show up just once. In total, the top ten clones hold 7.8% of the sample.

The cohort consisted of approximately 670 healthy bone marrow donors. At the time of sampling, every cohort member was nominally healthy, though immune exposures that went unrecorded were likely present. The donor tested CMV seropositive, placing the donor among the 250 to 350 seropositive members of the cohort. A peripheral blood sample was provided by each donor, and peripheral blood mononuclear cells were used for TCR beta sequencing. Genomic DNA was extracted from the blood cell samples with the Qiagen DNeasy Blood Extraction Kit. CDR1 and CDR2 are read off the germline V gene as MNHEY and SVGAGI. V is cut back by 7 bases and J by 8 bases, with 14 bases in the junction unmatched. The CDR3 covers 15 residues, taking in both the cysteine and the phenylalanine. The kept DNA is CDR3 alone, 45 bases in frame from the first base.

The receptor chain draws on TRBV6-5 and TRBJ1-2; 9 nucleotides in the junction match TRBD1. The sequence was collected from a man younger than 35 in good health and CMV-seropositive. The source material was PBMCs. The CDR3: CASNTLTGGEKGYTF. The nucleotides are TGTGCCAGCAACACACTTACAGGGGGCGAAAAGGGCTACACCTTC.